Detailed here is one T cell receptor (beta chain). The CDR3 is 15 residues long. With V trimmed by 1 base and J by 1 base, 4 bases remained unmatched. The germline V gene has CDR1 SEHNR and CDR2 FQNEAQ (reference sequence). Libraries were prepared by immunoSEQ multiplex PCR; TCRdb keeps only in-frame clonotypes and omits some of them. The sample includes tens of thousands of clones, 92% of them seen just once. The data were taken from a study of resident and recirculating memory T cells in vitiligo. The chain couples TRBV7-9 to TRBJ2-7; 7 positions match TRBD1. The clonotype comes from a male donor with vitiligo. The specimen was blood. In nucleotides, the CDR3 is TGTGCCAGCAGCTTAGAGGGGGCAATTTCCTACGAGCAGTACTTC. Amino acid sequence: CASSLEGAISYEQYF.